One TCR beta chain is described in this entry. No antigen is known for it. Germline CDR1 and CDR2: MNHEY and SVGAGI. Trimming shortened V by 0 bases and J by 10 bases, and 10 bases separated the two germline ends. This CDR3 is 13 amino acids long. The data are from a study of OX40 agonist ivuxolimab in advanced cancers. Study conclusions and caveats: Patients who responded partially at 0.1-3.0 mg/kg showed clonal expansion ranking among the lowest.

Some clones are missing from TCRdb's copy, which holds only in-frame ones; the method was immunoSEQ multiplex PCR. The sample shows about 66,000 clones, around 83% of them seen only once. V gene TRBV6-5 combines with J gene TRBJ1-5, with D hard to call. The source of this sequence is an adult with an advanced solid tumor such as melanoma, head and neck, liver or kidney cancer. The starting material was CD4+ or CD8+ T cells sorted from blood, obtained in a trial of the OX40 agonist ivuxolimab. CDR3 loop: CASSYSKSGPQHF. The CDR3 DNA reads as TGTGCCAGCAGTTACTCGAAGTCAGGCCCCCAGCATTTT.